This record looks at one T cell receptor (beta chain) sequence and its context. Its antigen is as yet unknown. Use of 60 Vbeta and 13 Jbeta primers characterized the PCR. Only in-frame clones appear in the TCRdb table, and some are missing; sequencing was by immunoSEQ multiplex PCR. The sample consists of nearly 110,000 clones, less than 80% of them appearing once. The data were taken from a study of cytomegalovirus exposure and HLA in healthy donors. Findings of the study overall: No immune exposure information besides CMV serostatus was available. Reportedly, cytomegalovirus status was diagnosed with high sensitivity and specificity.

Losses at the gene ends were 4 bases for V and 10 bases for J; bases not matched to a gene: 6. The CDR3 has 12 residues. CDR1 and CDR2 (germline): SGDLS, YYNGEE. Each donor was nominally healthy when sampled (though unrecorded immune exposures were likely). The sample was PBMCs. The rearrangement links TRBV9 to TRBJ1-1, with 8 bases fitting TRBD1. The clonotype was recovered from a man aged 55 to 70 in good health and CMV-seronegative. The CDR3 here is CASSPGQGRAFF. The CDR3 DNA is TGTGCCAGCAGCCCCGGACAGGGAAGAGCTTTCTTT.